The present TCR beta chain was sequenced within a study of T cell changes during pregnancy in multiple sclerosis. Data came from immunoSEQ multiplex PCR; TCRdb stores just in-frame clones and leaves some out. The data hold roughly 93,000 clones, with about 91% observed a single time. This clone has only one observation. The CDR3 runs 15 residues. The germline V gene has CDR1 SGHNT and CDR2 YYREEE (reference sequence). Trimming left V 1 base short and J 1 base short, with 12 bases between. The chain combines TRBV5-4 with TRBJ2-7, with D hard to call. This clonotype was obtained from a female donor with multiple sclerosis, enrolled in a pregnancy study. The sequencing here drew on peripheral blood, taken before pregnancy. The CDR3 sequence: CASSLLLGESYEQYF. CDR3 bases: TGTGCCAGCAGCTTGTTGTTAGGAGAGTCCTACGAGCAGTACTTC.